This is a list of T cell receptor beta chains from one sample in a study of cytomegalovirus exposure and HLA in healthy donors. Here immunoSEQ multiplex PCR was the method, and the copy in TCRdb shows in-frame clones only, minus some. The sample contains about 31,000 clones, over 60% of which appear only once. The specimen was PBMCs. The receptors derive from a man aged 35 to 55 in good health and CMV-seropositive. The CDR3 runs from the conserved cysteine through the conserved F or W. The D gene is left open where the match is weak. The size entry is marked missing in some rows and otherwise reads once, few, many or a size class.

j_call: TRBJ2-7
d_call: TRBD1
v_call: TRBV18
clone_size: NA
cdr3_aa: CASSSEQGQGSYEQYF
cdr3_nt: TGTGCCAGCTCATCGGAGCAGGGACAGGGCTCCTACGAGCAGTACTTC

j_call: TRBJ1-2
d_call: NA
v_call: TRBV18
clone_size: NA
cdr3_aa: CASSPLQEGYGYTF
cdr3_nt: TGTGCCAGCTCACCGTTACAGGAGGGCTATGGCTACACCTTC

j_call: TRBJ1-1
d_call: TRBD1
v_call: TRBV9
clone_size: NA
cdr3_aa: CASSVEGQGTEAFF
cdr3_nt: TGTGCCAGCAGCGTAGAGGGACAGGGCACTGAAGCTTTCTTT

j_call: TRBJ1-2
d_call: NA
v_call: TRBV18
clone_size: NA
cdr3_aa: CASSPIALDTNYGYTF
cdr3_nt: TGTGCCAGCTCACCAATTGCCCTGGACACAAACTATGGCTACACCTTC

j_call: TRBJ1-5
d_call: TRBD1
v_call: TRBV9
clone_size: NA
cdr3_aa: CASSPQGVNQPQHF
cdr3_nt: TGTGCCAGCAGCCCCCAGGGGGTAAATCAGCCCCAGCATTTT

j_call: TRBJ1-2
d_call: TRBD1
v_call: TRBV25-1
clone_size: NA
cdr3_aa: CASSAYRGDGYTF
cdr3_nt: TGTGCCAGCAGTGCCTACAGGGGGGATGGCTACACCTTC

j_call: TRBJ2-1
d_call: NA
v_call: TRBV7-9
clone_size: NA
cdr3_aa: CASSHPSHNEQFF
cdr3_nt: TGTGCCAGCAGCCACCCGAGCCACAATGAGCAGTTCTTC

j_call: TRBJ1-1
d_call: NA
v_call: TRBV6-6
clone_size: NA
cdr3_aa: CASSYASLNTEAFF
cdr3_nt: TGTGCCAGCAGTTACGCCAGTCTGAACACTGAAGCTTTCTTT

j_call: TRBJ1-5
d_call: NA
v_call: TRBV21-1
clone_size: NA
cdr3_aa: CASSKDPGQGSQPQHF
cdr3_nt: TGTGCCAGCAGCAAAGACCCGGGACAGGGGAGTCAGCCCCAGCATTTT

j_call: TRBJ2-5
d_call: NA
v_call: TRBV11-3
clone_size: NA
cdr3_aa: CASTGQGGETQYF
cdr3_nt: TGTGCCAGCACCGGACAGGGAGGGGAGACCCAGTACTTC

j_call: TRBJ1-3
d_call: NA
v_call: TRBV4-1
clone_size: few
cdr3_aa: CASSPLGSGGFANTIYF
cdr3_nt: TGCGCCAGCAGCCCCCTTGGGAGCGGGGGCTTCGCAAACACCATATATTTT

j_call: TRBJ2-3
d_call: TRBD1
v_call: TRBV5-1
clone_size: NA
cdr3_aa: CASSPQGPDTQYF
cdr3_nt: TGCGCCAGCAGCCCACAGGGGCCAGATACGCAGTATTTT

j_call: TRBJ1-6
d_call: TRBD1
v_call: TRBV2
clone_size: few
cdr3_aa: CASSRGPLHF
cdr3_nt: TGTGCCAGCAGCAGGGGGCCCCTCCACTTT

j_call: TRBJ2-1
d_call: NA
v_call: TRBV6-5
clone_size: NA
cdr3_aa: CASTRLNEQFF
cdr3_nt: TGTGCCAGCACGCGGTTGAATGAGCAGTTCTTC

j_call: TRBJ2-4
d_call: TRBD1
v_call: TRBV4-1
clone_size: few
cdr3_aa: CASSQGDRAQAKNIQYF
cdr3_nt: TGCGCCAGCAGCCAAGGTGACAGGGCCCAGGCCAAAAACATTCAGTACTTC

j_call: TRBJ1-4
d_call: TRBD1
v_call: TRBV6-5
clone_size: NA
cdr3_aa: CASSKGTGHNEKLFF
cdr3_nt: TGTGCCAGCAGTAAAGGGACAGGGCATAATGAAAAACTGTTTTTT

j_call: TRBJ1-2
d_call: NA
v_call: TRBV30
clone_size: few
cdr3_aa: CAWSGWTETNYGYTF
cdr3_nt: TGTGCCTGGAGTGGGTGGACAGAAACTAACTATGGCTACACCTTC

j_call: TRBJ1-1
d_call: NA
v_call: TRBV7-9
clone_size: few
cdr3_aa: CASSFGQTNTEAFF
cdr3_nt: TGTGCCAGCAGCTTTGGGCAGACAAACACTGAAGCTTTCTTT

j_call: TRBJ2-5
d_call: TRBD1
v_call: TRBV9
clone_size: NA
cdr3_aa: CASSDDRAVIETQYF
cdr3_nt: TGTGCCAGCAGCGACGACAGGGCAGTTATTGAGACCCAGTACTTC

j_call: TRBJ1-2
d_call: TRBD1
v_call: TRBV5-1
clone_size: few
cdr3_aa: CASSTLLQGPYGYTF
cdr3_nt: TGCGCCAGCAGCACGTTACTACAGGGGCCTTATGGCTACACCTTC

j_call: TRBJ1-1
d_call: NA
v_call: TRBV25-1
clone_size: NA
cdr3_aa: CASSSGSHLTNTEAFF
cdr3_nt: TGTGCCAGCAGCTCCGGGTCTCATCTTACTAACACTGAAGCTTTCTTT

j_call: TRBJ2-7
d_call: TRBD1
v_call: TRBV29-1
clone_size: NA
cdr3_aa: CSVLLDRGHDEQYF
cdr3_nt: TGCAGCGTCCTACTGGACAGGGGGCATGACGAGCAGTACTTC

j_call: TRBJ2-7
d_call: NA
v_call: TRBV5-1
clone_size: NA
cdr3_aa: CASSLGIGVGSYEQYF
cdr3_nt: TGCGCCAGCAGCCTGGGGATAGGGGTCGGCTCCTACGAGCAGTACTTC

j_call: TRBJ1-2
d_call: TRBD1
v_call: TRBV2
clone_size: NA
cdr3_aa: CASSEALDRGNYGYTF
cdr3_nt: TGTGCCAGCAGTGAAGCGCTTGACAGGGGGAACTATGGCTACACCTTC

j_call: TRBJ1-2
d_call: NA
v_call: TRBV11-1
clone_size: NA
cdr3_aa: CASSLGTANYGYTF
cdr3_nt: TGTGCCAGCAGCTTAGGGACAGCTAACTATGGCTACACCTTC

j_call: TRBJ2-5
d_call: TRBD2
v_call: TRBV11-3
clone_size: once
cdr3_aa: CASSLFGLAGSQETQYF
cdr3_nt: TGTGCCAGCAGCTTATTCGGACTAGCGGGGTCCCAAGAGACCCAGTACTTC

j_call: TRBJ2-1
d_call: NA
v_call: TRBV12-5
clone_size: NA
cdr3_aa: CASGLGLAKSYNEQFF
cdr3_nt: TGTGCTAGTGGTTTAGGTTTAGCGAAGAGCTACAATGAGCAGTTCTTC

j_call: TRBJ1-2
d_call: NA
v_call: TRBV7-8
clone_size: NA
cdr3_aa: CASSSLAFGDYGYTF
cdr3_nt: TGTGCCAGCAGCTCCCTAGCCTTTGGGGACTATGGCTACACCTTC

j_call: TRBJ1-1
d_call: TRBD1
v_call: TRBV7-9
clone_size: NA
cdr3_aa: CASSFEGAAEAFF
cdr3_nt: TGTGCCAGCAGCTTCGAGGGGGCTGCTGAAGCTTTCTTT

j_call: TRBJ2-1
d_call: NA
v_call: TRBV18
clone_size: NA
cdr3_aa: CASSPGRGDNEQFF
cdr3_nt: TGTGCCAGCTCACCAGGGAGAGGAGACAATGAGCAGTTCTTC

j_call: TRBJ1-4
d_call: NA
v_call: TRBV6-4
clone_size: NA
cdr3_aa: CASSDGAGDAEKLFF
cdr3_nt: TGTGCCAGCAGTGACGGGGCAGGGGATGCTGAAAAACTGTTTTTT

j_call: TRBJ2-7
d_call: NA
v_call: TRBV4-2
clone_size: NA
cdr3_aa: CASSQDPGSNSYEQYF
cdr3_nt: TGTGCCAGCAGCCAAGACCCGGGGTCTAACTCCTACGAGCAGTACTTC

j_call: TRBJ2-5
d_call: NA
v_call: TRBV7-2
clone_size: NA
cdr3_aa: CASSSSAETQYF
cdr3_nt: TGTGCCAGCAGCTCTAGCGCAGAGACCCAGTACTTC

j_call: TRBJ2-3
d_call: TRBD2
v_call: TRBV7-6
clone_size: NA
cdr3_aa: CASSQFSGGYTDTQYF
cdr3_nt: TGTGCCAGCAGCCAGTTTAGCGGGGGCTACACAGATACGCAGTATTTT

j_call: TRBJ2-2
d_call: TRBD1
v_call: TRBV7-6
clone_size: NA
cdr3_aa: CASSPRWAGTDVTGELFF
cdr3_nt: TGTGCCAGCAGCCCACGGTGGGCCGGGACAGACGTCACCGGGGAGCTGTTTTTT

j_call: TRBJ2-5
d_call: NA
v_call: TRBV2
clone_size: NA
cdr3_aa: CASSERDGETQYF
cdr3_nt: TGTGCCAGCAGTGAGCGGGACGGGGAGACCCAGTACTTC

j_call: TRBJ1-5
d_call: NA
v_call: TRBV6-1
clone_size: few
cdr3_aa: CASIFGGAGEPQHF
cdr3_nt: TGTGCCAGCATCTTTGGCGGAGCCGGTGAGCCCCAGCATTTT

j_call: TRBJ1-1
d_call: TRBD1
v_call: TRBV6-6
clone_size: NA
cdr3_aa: CASSRWTGTENTEAFF
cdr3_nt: TGTGCCAGCAGCCGTTGGACAGGGACGGAGAACACTGAAGCTTTCTTT

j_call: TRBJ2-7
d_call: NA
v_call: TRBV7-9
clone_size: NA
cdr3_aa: CSSSFVGPEQYF
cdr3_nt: TGTTCCAGCAGCTTTGTTGGGCCCGAGCAGTACTTC

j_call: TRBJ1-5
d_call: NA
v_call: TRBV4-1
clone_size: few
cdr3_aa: CASSQVGDQPQHF
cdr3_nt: TGCGCCAGCAGCCAAGTGGGCGATCAGCCCCAGCATTTT

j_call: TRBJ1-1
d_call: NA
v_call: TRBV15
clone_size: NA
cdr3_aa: CATSREPAGDTEAFF
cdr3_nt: TGTGCCACCAGCCGGGAGCCGGCGGGTGACACGGAAGCTTTCTTT

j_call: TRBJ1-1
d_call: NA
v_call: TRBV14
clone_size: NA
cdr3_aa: CASSQYMNTEAFF
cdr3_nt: TGTGCCAGCAGCCAATATATGAACACTGAAGCTTTCTTT

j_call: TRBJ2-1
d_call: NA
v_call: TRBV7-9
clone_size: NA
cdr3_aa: CASSLGHNEQFF
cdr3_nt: TGTGCCAGCAGCTTAGGGCACAATGAGCAGTTCTTC

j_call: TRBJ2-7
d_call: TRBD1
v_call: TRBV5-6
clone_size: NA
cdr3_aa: CASSLVSRGLDEQYF
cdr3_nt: TGTGCCAGCAGCTTGGTATCGAGGGGGCTGGACGAGCAGTACTTC

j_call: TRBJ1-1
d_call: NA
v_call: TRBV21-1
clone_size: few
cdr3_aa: CASGLTTGKAFF
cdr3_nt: TGTGCCAGCGGCTTAACGACAGGGAAAGCTTTCTTT

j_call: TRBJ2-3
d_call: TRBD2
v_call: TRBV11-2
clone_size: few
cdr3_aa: CASVPGGGSTDTQYF
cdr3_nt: TGTGCCAGCGTCCCTGGCGGGGGGAGCACAGATACGCAGTATTTT

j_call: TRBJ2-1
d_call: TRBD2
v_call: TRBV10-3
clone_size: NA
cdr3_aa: CAITPKVSSGGTHSYNEQFF
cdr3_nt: TGTGCCATCACCCCAAAGGTTTCTAGCGGGGGGACCCACTCCTACAATGAGCAGTTCTTC

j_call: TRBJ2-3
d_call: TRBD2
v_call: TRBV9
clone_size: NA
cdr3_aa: CASSVEVRGGTDTQYF
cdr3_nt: TGTGCCAGCAGCGTAGAGGTTCGGGGGGGCACAGATACGCAGTATTTT

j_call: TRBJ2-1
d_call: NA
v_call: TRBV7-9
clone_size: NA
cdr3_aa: CASSAVRASYNEQFF
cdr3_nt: TGTGCCAGCAGCGCGGTGCGGGCCTCCTACAATGAGCAGTTCTTC

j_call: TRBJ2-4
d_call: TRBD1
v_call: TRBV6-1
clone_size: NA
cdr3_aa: CASSEGQLAKNIQYF
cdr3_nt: TGTGCCAGCAGTGAGGGACAGCTAGCCAAAAACATTCAGTACTTC

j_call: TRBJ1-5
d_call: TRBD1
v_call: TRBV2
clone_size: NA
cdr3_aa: CASSPQGGGRDGLSNQPQHF
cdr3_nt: TGTGCCAGCAGTCCCCAGGGGGGCGGGAGGGACGGATTGAGCAATCAGCCCCAGCATTTT

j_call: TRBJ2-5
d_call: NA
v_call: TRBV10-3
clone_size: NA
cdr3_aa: CAISEGGGGREETQYF
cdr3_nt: TGTGCCATCAGTGAGGGGGGCGGGGGTCGAGAAGAGACCCAGTACTTC